Below are 30 T cell receptor beta chains sequenced from a single sample in a study of OX40 agonist ivuxolimab in advanced cancers. TCRdb's copy holds only in-frame clones and misses some; the assay was immunoSEQ multiplex PCR. The repertoire holds about 58,000 clones, 88% seen once, with approximately 3.5% in the top ten. The specimen was CD4+ or CD8+ T cells sorted from blood, collected in a trial of the OX40 agonist ivuxolimab. Receptors were obtained from an adult with an advanced solid tumor such as melanoma, head and neck, liver or kidney cancer.

The V gene is TRBV19, the J gene TRBJ2-7; 8 bases are a match to TRBD2. V shed 1 base and J 0 bases; nucleotides not matched to a gene: 2. CDR1 and CDR2 from the germline V gene are LNHDA and SQIVND (reference sequence). This CDR3 contains 15 residues. Written as DNA, the CDR3 is TGTGCCAGTAGTATAGCGGGAGGGCTCTCCTACGAGCAGTACTTC. Its protein product is CASSIAGGLSYEQYF.

The rearrangement joins TRBV28 to TRBJ1-5, with D possibly being TRBD1 (5 bases). The V end was cut by 5 bases, the J end by 9 bases, with 17 bases between. The germline V gene has CDR1 MDHEN and CDR2 SYDVKM. This CDR3 region has 14 residues. CDR3 amino acids: CASSRTVDGGPQHF. Here the CDR3 DNA reads TGTGCCAGCAGTCGAACTGTTGATGGGGGGCCCCAGCATTTT.

The genes are TRBV28 and TRBJ2-3, with D tentatively TRBD2 (5 bases). The CDR3 has 13 residues. Germline V gene lookup returns CDR1 MDHEN and CDR2 SYDVKM. With 8 bases removed from V and 1 base from J, the gap between germline ends came to 10 bases. The CDR3 DNA follows: TGTGCCAGCGAAGGAGGCGGCACAGATACGCAGTATTTT. Protein: CASEGGGTDTQYF.

The chain couples TRBV4-2 to TRBJ2-1, with 9 bases matching TRBD2. With 4 bases clipped from V and 8 bases from J, the junction kept 9 bases outside the gene matches. This CDR3 region has 15 residues. CDR1 and CDR2 (germline): LGHNA, YNFKEQ. CDR3 nucleotide sequence: TGTGCCAGCAGCCGCGCTAAAGCGGGAGGCGATGAGCAGTTCTTC. This translates into CASSRAKAGGDEQFF.

The chain couples TRBV11-2 to TRBJ2-1; 8 nucleotides align to TRBD2. V trimming: 5 bases; J trimming: 5 bases; junction bases outside the gene matches: 5. The V gene's germline CDR1 is SGHAT and CDR2 FQNNGV. The CDR3 contains 14 residues. The CDR3 spells CASSIRLANNEQFF. In nucleotides, the CDR3 is TGTGCCAGCAGCATTCGACTAGCGAACAATGAGCAGTTCTTC.

The table lists this clone with a few counts. The CDR3 reads CASSLLENTEAFF. CDR3 coding DNA: TGTGCCAGCAGCTTGCTGGAGAACACTGAAGCTTTCTTT. The chain has TRBV5-4 and TRBJ1-1; D is uncertain. Trimming took off 1 base at V and 1 base at J, with 5 bases between the two ends. Germline V gene data show CDR1 as SGHNT and CDR2 as YYREEE (reference sequence). This CDR3 spans 13 amino acids.

V is TRBV14 and J is TRBJ2-1; D is uncertain. Trimming took 4 bases from V and 2 from J, leaving 3 bases between them. The germline gives CDR1 SGHDN, CDR2 FVKESK. This CDR3 has 12 residues. The CDR3 DNA follows: TGTGCCAGCAGCCGGCCCTACAATGAGCAGTTCTTC. This encodes CASSRPYNEQFF.

This chain uses TRBV9 with TRBJ1-2; the D gene is possibly TRBD1 (5 bases). CDR1 is SGDLS and CDR2 is YYNGEE in the germline V gene. The CDR3 is 17 residues long. Trimming cost V 3 bases and J 4 bases, with 22 bases left between them. As DNA, the CDR3 is TGTGCCAGCAGCGACCCCCGAATTCTTGGGGGTGGCTATGGCTACACCTTC. As protein: CASSDPRILGGGYGYTF.

This chain uses TRBV5-1 with TRBJ1-5; tentative D call: TRBD1 (5 bases). V shed 2 bases and J shed 6 bases, with 12 bases lying between them. This CDR3 comprises 14 residues. Germline values: CDR1 SGHRS, CDR2 YFSETQ. The CDR3 protein is CASSFGAEGQPQHF. In DNA form, the CDR3 reads TGCGCCAGCAGCTTTGGGGCAGAAGGTCAGCCCCAGCATTTT. Using reference TRBV5-1 and TRBJ1-5 for the parts outside the CDR3, the full variable domain is KAGVTQTPRYLIKTRGQQVTLSCSPISGHRSVSWYQQTPGQGLQFLFEYFSETQRNKGNFPGRFSGRQFSNSRSEMNVSTLELGDSALYLCASSFGAEGQPQHFGDGTRLSIL.

A single count supports this clone. This rearrangement joins TRBV27 to TRBJ2-7; TRBD1 matches at 9 bases. CDR3 length: 16 residues. J was trimmed by 5 bases and V by 3 bases; bases with no gene match: 11. In germline, CDR1 is MNHEY, CDR2 SMNVEV (reference sequence). The CDR3 sequence is CASSFPPGTGSNEQYF. The CDR3 DNA sequence: TGTGCCAGCAGTTTCCCTCCCGGGACAGGGTCGAACGAGCAGTACTTC.

CDR3 in DNA: TGTGCCAGCAGTTACTCGTTCGGGCAAGCTAACTATGGCTACACCTTC. Translated, it gives CASSYSFGQANYGYTF. The rearrangement links TRBV6-5 to TRBJ1-2; D is unresolved. Germline V CDR1 and CDR2: MNHEY, SVGAGI. The V end was cut by 0 bases, the J end by 0 bases, with 11 bases between. This CDR3 comprises 16 residues.

This chain connects TRBV2 to TRBJ1-1; TRBD1 is a possible D gene (5 bases). The CDR3 runs 10 residues. Trimming pared 8 bases from V and 7 bases from J, leaving 8 bases between. Germline CDR1 and CDR2: SNHLY and FYNNEI. CDR3 sequence (DNA): TGTGCCAGCGGGGCGGGTGAAGCTTTCTTT. Translation gives CASGAGEAFF. Together with reference TRBV2 and TRBJ1-1, the CDR3 gives the full variable domain: EPEVTQTPSHQVTQMGQEVILRCVPISNHLYFYWYRQILGQKVEFLVSFYNNEISEKSEIFDDQFSVERPDGSNFTLKIRSTKLEDSAMYFCASGAGEAFFGQGTRLTVV.

The V call is TRBV30, the J call TRBJ2-3, with 8 bases identical to TRBD2. There are 15 residues in the CDR3. Germline-derived CDR1 and CDR2 are GTSNPN and SVGIG (reference sequence). With V trimmed by 3 bases and J by 3 bases, 8 bases remained unmatched. The CDR3: CAWSMAGGRTDTQYF. The CDR3 DNA follows: TGTGCCTGGAGCATGGCGGGAGGTAGGACAGATACGCAGTATTTT.

The rearrangement uses TRBV7-9 and TRBJ2-2; 7 bases map to TRBD1. The CDR3 sequence is 15 residues long. In germline, CDR1 is SEHNR, CDR2 FQNEAQ (reference sequence). The V gene end was trimmed by 5 bases and the J gene end by 7 bases; junction bases not matched to a gene: 10. This CDR3 reads CASSRNQGDGGELFF. CDR3 sequence (DNA): TGTGCCAGCAGCCGAAACCAGGGGGATGGCGGGGAGCTGTTTTTT.

This rearrangement joins TRBV7-3 to TRBJ2-1; TRBD2 agrees at 10 bases. The CDR3 runs to 14 residues. J gave up 11 bases and V 4 bases, and 8 bases lay outside the gene matches. Germline loops: CDR1 SGHTA, CDR2 FQGTGA. The CDR3 DNA sequence: TGTGCCAGCAGCTCTCCCCATAGCGGGAGGAAGCAGTTCTTC. It is translated as CASSSPHSGRKQFF.

V gene TRBV11-3 combines with J gene TRBJ2-7; D is undetermined. This CDR3 is built from 13 residues. Trimming stripped 0 bases from V and 6 bases from J, with 9 bases between. Germline V gene lookup returns CDR1 SGHNT and CDR2 YENEEA. Here the CDR3 reads CASSLDPASEQYF. The CDR3 DNA sequence: TGTGCCAGCAGCTTAGACCCCGCCAGCGAGCAGTACTTC.

This chain connects TRBV11-2 to TRBJ2-5; D is perhaps TRBD1 (6 bases). Germline V CDR1 and CDR2: SGHAT, FQNNGV. The V end was cut by 5 bases, the J end by 5 bases, with 15 bases between. The CDR3 has 14 amino acids. In DNA form, the CDR3 reads TGTGCCAGCAGCCCCGGACAGCCGTGGGAGACCCAGTACTTC. Protein product: CASSPGQPWETQYF. Looking up the rest from reference TRBV11-2 and TRBJ2-5 gives the full variable domain: EAGVAQSPRYKIIEKRQSVAFWCNPISGHATLYWYQQILGQGPKLLIQFQNNGVVDDSQLPKDRFSAERLKGVDSTLKIQPAKLEDSAVYLCASSPGQPWETQYFGPGTRLLVL.

V is TRBV28 and J is TRBJ2-5; 9 bases align to TRBD1. The CDR3 is made up of 16 amino acids. V shed 6 bases and J 5 bases; nucleotides not matched to a gene: 13. Germline CDR1 reads MDHEN; CDR2 reads SYDVKM. CDR3 loop: CASRSIGTGTGETQYF. The CDR3, as DNA: TGTGCCAGCAGATCAATAGGGACAGGGACGGGTGAGACCCAGTACTTC.

The CDR3: CASRMTSNTEAFF. Here the CDR3 DNA reads TGCGCCAGCCGGATGACTTCGAACACTGAAGCTTTCTTT. This rearrangement joins TRBV10-1 to TRBJ1-1; D unresolved. V dropped 8 bases and J dropped 1 base, with 11 bases sitting between them. The CDR3 covers 13 residues. The germline V gene has CDR1 WNHNN and CDR2 SYGVQD (reference sequence).

The chain couples TRBV7-9 to TRBJ1-1; 7 nucleotides align to TRBD1. CDR1 SEHNR and CDR2 FQNEAQ come from the germline V gene (reference sequence). The CDR3 is 19 amino acids. V shed 0 bases, J shed 1 base, and the junction held 14 bases outside the gene matches. The CDR3 here is CASSLANLRGPDWNTEAFF. The CDR3, as DNA: TGTGCCAGCAGCTTAGCTAATTTAAGGGGGCCCGATTGGAACACTGAAGCTTTCTTT.

The rearrangement links TRBV10-3 to TRBJ2-2; 13 bases are a match to TRBD2. Germline loops: CDR1 ENHRY, CDR2 SYGVKD. V was pared by 2 bases and J by 5 bases, with 5 bases of the junction left unmatched. The CDR3 totals 17 residues. CDR3 loop: CAISEPGLAGSTGELFF. In DNA form, the CDR3 reads TGTGCCATCAGTGAGCCGGGACTAGCGGGGTCTACCGGGGAGCTGTTTTTT.

This clone was counted once. In nucleotides, the CDR3 is TGTGCCAGTAGTATCCGGGAGGCCGGGGAGCTGTTTTTT. This translates into CASSIREAGELFF. The gene calls are TRBV19 and TRBJ2-2; 7 positions match TRBD2. Losses at the gene ends were 3 bases for V and 6 bases for J; bases not matched to a gene: 1. Germline CDR1 LNHDA, CDR2 SQIVND (reference sequence). The CDR3 is 13 residues long.

This clone was counted a few times. This sequence joins TRBV10-3 and TRBJ1-1; no reliable D call. The CDR3 has 16 residues. The V gene's germline CDR1 is ENHRY and CDR2 SYGVKD. V lost 4 bases, J lost 0 bases, and 15 bases lay in between. The CDR3 region has the DNA TGTGCCATCAGTGTCGTCAGCGGCCCTCTGAACACTGAAGCTTTCTTT. It specifies CAISVVSGPLNTEAFF.

V gene TRBV7-2 combines with J gene TRBJ2-5; the match to TRBD1 covers 10 bases. Losses at the gene ends were 5 bases for V and 2 bases for J; bases not matched to a gene: 11. CDR3 length: 17 residues. The germline CDR1 and CDR2 sequences are SGHTA and FQGNSA. In DNA form, the CDR3 reads TGTGCCAGCAGCCTCCAACCCCCGGGACAGGGGCAAGAGACCCAGTACTTC. This sequence encodes CASSLQPPGQGQETQYF.

The genes are TRBV11-3 and TRBJ2-1; TRBD2 is a possible D gene (6 bases). This CDR3 is 14 amino acids long. V gave up 5 bases and J gave up 8 bases, with 16 bases separating them. Germline V CDR1 and CDR2: SGHNT, YENEEA. The CDR3 here is CASSPGLPGDEQFF. The CDR3 nucleotides read TGTGCCAGCAGCCCCGGACTACCTGGGGATGAGCAGTTCTTC.

V usage is TRBV7-8 and J usage is TRBJ2-1, with 11 bases matching TRBD2. This CDR3 is 17 amino acids long. In germline, CDR1 is SGHVS, CDR2 FQNEAQ. After removal of 10 bases from V and 9 bases from J, the junction contained 20 bases not matched to a gene. The DNA of the CDR3 is TGTGCCACCCTCCGGGACAGGGCACTAGCGGGAGTCCTTGAGCAGTTCTTC. This gives the protein CATLRDRALAGVLEQFF.

This rearrangement joins TRBV10-3 to TRBJ2-3; 7 bases line up with TRBD2. CDR1 is ENHRY, CDR2 SYGVKD, per germline. This CDR3 comprises 15 residues. V was pared by 4 bases and J by 3 bases, with 7 bases of the junction left unmatched. The CDR3 here is CAISGPQGGTDTQYF. The DNA for the CDR3 is TGTGCCATCAGTGGGCCGCAGGGAGGGACAGATACGCAGTATTTT.

This clone was counted only a few times. V and J are TRBV15 and TRBJ1-5; D is unresolved. The CDR3 spans 14 residues. CDR1 and CDR2 (germline): LNHNV, YYDKDF (reference sequence). The V end lost 3 bases, the J end lost 0 bases, and 6 bases lay between the germline ends. The CDR3 protein is CATSRAGSNQPQHF. The CDR3 bases are TGTGCCACCAGCAGGGCAGGTAGCAATCAGCCCCAGCATTTT.

The chain employs TRBV6-1 and TRBJ1-2, with D perhaps matching TRBD1 (5 bases). This CDR3 region has 14 residues. Germline V gives CDR1 MNHNS, CDR2 SASEGT. The germline V and J ends were trimmed by 4 bases and 5 bases, with 14 bases remaining between them. CDR3 sequence: CASSGWDSWYGYTF. The DNA of the CDR3 is TGTGCCAGCAGTGGTTGGGACTCCTGGTATGGCTACACCTTC.

V usage is TRBV11-2 and J usage is TRBJ2-2, with D possibly being TRBD2 (6 bases). Germline-derived CDR1 and CDR2 are SGHAT and FQNNGV. The V and J ends lost 4 bases and 8 bases respectively, with 29 bases between them. This CDR3 has 19 amino acids. CDR3 DNA: TGTGCCAGCAGCTCTCGTCAGGCGGGATTCGGAATGTATTTTGGGGAGCTGTTTTTT. Translation: CASSSRQAGFGMYFGELFF.